This T cell receptor beta chain was identified during a study of blood T cell repertoires in COVID-19. About the study: PBMCs, B-cell-depleted T cells, or T cells provided the cDNA or gDNA that made up the material.

Repertoires were generated with immunoSEQ multiplex PCR, while TCRdb's copy carries only in-frame clones and drops some. This sample carries 200,000 or so clones, over 75% of them seen once, and the ten largest clones take roughly 4.1%. Trimming removed 4 bases from V and 3 bases from J; junction bases left unmatched: 11. This CDR3 comprises 16 residues. Germline V gene sequence: CDR1 KGHSH, CDR2 LQKENI. Sample: peripheral blood. The chain joins TRBV18 to TRBJ1-1, with 7 nucleotides matching TRBD1. This sequence was found in a man aged 45-60 years with acute or convalescent COVID-19. CDR3 sequence (DNA): TGTGCCAGCTCACAGATACAGGGGTTAGGTGACACTGAAGCTTTCTTT. Its translation: CASSQIQGLGDTEAFF.